This T cell receptor (beta chain) is drawn from a study of blood T cells in healthy people across ages. Looking at the study overall: Every two T cells gave about one barcoded beta molecule via template switching. Study observations and caveats: Diversity figures derived from one million T cells were judged to underestimate the true value.

A sample-barcoded 5' primer and a J-beta primer mix were used in a second PCR of about 7 to 11 cycles. All samples gave at least 2.5 million CDR3-containing paired-end reads. TCRdb redid the calling of the 5' RACE reads with MiXCR, one entry per CDR3 protein. The sample yields roughly 410,000 distinct CDR3 sequences, approximately 52% seen once. V lost 1 base to trimming and J lost 4 bases; unmatched junction nucleotides: 5. Germline V gene lookup returns CDR1 SGHDT and CDR2 YYEEEE. The CDR3 has 15 amino acids. As concerns this clonotype: Its antigen remains unknown.

The sequence derives from a man aged 55 to 70 in good health. Specimen: blood. The V call is TRBV5-6, the J call TRBJ2-3; 8 bases line up with TRBD1. CDR3 sequence: CASSLWTGPADTQYF. The CDR3 DNA follows: TGTGCCAGCAGCTTGTGGACAGGGCCGGCAGATACGCAGTATTTT.